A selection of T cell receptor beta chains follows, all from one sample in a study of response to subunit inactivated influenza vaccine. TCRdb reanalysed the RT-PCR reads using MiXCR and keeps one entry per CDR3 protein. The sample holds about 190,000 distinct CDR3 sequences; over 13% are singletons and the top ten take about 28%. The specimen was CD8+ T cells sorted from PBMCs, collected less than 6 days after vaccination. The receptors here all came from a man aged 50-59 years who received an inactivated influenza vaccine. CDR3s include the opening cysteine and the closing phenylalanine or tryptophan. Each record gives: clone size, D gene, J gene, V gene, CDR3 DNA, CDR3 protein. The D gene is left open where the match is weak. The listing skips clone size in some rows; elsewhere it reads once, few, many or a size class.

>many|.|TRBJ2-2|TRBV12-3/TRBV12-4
TGTGCCAGCAGTTTCCCTGGAGGGGTTTACACCGGGGAGCTGTTTTTT
CASSFPGGVYTGELFF
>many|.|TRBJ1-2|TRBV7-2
TGTGCCAGCAGCCCGAGAAGCAGGGGAGCTAACTATGGCTACACCTTC
CASSPRSRGANYGYTF
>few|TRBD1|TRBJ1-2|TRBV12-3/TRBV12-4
TGTGCCAGCACCTGGACAGGAACTATTGGCTACACCTTC
CASTWTGTIGYTF
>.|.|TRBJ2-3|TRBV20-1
TGCAGTGCTGATGAGAGCACAGATACGCAGTATTTT
CSADESTDTQYF
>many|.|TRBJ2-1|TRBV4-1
TGCGCCAGCAGCCAAGGACCGAGCTCCTACAATGAGCAGTTCTTC
CASSQGPSSYNEQFF
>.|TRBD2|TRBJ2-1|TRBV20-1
TGCAGTGCTAGAGTTTTAGCGGGAGGGTTCTACAATGAGCAGTTCTTC
CSARVLAGGFYNEQFF
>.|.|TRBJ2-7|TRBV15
TGTGCCACCAGCAGGGCGGGAACAGGGGTCGACGAGCAGTACTTC
CATSRAGTGVDEQYF
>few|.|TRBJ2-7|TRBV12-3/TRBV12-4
TGTGCCAGCAGTTTGGTCAACTCCTACGAGCAGTACTTC
CASSLVNSYEQYF
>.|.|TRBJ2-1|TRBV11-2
TGTGCCAGCAGCCGACTCGGGACTTCCTCGGGCAGTAATGAGCAGTTCTTC
CASSRLGTSSGSNEQFF
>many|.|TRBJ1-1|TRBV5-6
TGTGCCAGCAGCCCAGTCAATCTACCTGAAGCTTTCTTT
CASSPVNLPEAFF
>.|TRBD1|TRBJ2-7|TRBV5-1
TGCGCCAGCAGCGGCCGGGACAGCCATCCCTACGAGCAGTACTTC
CASSGRDSHPYEQYF
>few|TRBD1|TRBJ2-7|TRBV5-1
TGCGCCAGCAGCTTGGTGGGACAGAAATCCTACGAGCAGTACTTC
CASSLVGQKSYEQYF
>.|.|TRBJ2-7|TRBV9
TGTGCCAGCAGCGTCGACTGCAGCTCCTACGAGCAGTACTTC
CASSVDCSSYEQYF
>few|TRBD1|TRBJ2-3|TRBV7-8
TGTGCCAGCAGCCCGGGACAGGGGCGCACAGATACGCAGTATTTT
CASSPGQGRTDTQYF
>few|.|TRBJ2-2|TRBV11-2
TGTGCCAGCAGCCCATACGTCCGGGCAGGGGAGCTGTTTTTT
CASSPYVRAGELFF